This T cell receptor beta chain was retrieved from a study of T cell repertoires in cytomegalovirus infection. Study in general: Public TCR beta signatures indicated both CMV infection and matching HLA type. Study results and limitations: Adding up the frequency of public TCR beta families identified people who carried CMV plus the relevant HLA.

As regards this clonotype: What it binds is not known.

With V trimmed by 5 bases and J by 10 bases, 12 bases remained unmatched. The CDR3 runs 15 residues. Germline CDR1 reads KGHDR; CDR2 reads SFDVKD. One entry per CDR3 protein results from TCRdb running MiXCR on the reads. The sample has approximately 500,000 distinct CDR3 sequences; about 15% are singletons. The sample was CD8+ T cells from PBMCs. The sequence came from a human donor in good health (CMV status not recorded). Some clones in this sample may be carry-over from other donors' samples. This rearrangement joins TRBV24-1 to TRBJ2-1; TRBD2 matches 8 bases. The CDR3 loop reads CATSVNGGAIKEQFF. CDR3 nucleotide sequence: TGTGCCACCAGTGTCAACGGGGGGGCGATTAAGGAGCAGTTCTTC.